Below are 29 T cell receptor beta chains sequenced from a single sample in a study of regulatory T cells in long-lasting Graves disease. iRepertoire HTBI primers and Arm-PCR of CDR3 regions built TCR beta libraries. Each CDR3 protein is one row after TCRdb ran MiXCR on the multiplex PCR reads. The sample has about 520,000 distinct CDR3 sequences, around 13% seen once; the top ten hold roughly 8.9%. Time point: newly diagnosed GD, antithyroid drugs for less than 3 months. PBMCs provided the RNA from which the TCR library was made. The same specimen was also included in a second study, on T cells in Graves' hyperthyroidism and ophthalmopathy.

This material consisted of peripheral blood mononuclear cells (PBMCs), taken at new diagnosis, from a patient treated with antithyroid drugs. All receptors derive from a woman in her thirties with Graves disease.

This clonotype was picked up many times. The rearrangement uses TRBV6-1 and TRBJ1-1; 8 nucleotides agree with TRBD1. The CDR3 consists of 14 residues. Germline lookup yields CDR1 MNHNS and CDR2 SASEGT. The V and J ends lost 6 bases and 3 bases, in that order; junction bases with no gene match: 6. The CDR3 DNA reads as TGTGCCAGCAGGACGGGACAGGAGTACACTGAAGCTTTCTTT. This encodes CASRTGQEYTEAFF.

This clonotype came up many times. The V and J genes are TRBV6-5 and TRBJ2-5; 9 bases agree with TRBD1. CDR3 length: 16 residues. Losses at the gene ends were 3 bases for V and 4 bases for J; bases not matched to a gene: 9. Germline CDR1 MNHEY, CDR2 SVGAGI. The CDR3 reads CASSYGTSGQGETQYF. Here the CDR3 DNA reads TGTGCCAGCAGTTATGGGACCTCGGGACAGGGAGAGACCCAGTACTTC.

This clonotype was seen repeatedly, ten times or more. This chain connects TRBV5-8 to TRBJ1-2, with TRBD1 as a possible D gene (5 bases). Trimming stripped 4 bases from V and 5 bases from J, with 6 bases between. Germline V gene sequence: CDR1 SGHTS, CDR2 YDEGEE. The CDR3 contains 11 residues. As DNA, the CDR3 is TGTGCCAGCAGCCGACAGTATGGCTACACCTTC. Translating gives CASSRQYGYTF.

This clonotype was counted at least ten times. The CDR3 here is CASGPLGRPQHF. CDR3 nucleotide sequence: TGTGCCAGCGGTCCCCTGGGTAGGCCCCAGCATTTT. The rearrangement joins TRBV28 to TRBJ1-5; D uncertain. The V gene lost 8 bases and the J gene lost 9 bases, with 14 bases spanning the gap. From germline, CDR1 is MDHEN and CDR2 SYDVKM. The CDR3 consists of 12 residues.

This chain connects TRBV29-1 to TRBJ2-6; 7 nucleotides align to TRBD1. Germline V lookup: CDR1 SQVTM, CDR2 ANQGSEA. The CDR3 length is 20 residues. Trimming cost V 1 base and J 0 bases; bases outside gene matches: 15. The CDR3 here is CSVEANPHRGTNSGANVLTF. The CDR3 DNA sequence: TGCAGCGTTGAAGCGAATCCGCACAGGGGCACAAACTCTGGGGCCAACGTCCTGACTTTC.

This clonotype was counted ten times or more. The chain carries TRBV19 and TRBJ1-1; TRBD1 is a possible D gene (5 bases). This CDR3 region has 17 residues. Germline CDR1 reads LNHDA; CDR2 reads SQIVND (reference sequence). The V gene lost 1 base and the J gene lost 1 base, with 16 bases spanning the gap. CDR3 bases: TGTGCCAGTAGTATAGGGAAGGGAGGGACGGCGAACACTGAAGCTTTCTTT. Translated: CASSIGKGGTANTEAFF.

CDR3 in DNA: TGTGCCAGCAGCCAATTTACCAGGGGCACTGAAGCTTTCTTT. This sequence encodes CASSQFTRGTEAFF. This sequence joins TRBV14 and TRBJ1-1, with D perhaps matching TRBD1 (6 bases). Trimming took 2 bases from V and 4 from J, leaving 11 bases between them. Germline V lookup: CDR1 SGHDN, CDR2 FVKESK. The CDR3 totals 14 residues.

This clonotype was detected a few times. The final CDR3 position lacks the conserved phenylalanine or tryptophan, pointing to a likely read error. This rearrangement joins TRBV5-6 to TRBJ2-5; TRBD2 is a possible D gene (5 bases). Germline CDR1 reads SGHDT; CDR2 reads YYEEEE. The CDR3 length is 14 residues. V was clipped by 1 base and J by 2 bases, with 9 bases between them. The CDR3 is CASSLTPGQETQYS. The CDR3, as DNA: TGTGCCAGCAGCTTGACCCCGGGACAAGAGACCCAGTACTCC.

This clonotype was seen more than once but under ten times. The chain has TRBV4-1 and TRBJ2-1; 12 bases are a match to TRBD2. The junction had 6 bases not matched to a gene; V was cut back by 0 bases and J by 9 bases. The CDR3 is made up of 16 amino acids. From germline, CDR1 is MGHRA and CDR2 YSYEKL. The CDR3 DNA sequence: TGCGCCAGCAGCCAAGATCTTGGACTAGCGGGAAGTGAGCAGTTCTTC. Translating it yields CASSQDLGLAGSEQFF.

This clonotype was detected ten times or more. The V call is TRBV28, the J call TRBJ2-2, with 8 positions matching TRBD2. CDR1 is MDHEN, CDR2 SYDVKM, per germline. The CDR3 is 16 residues long. The ends lost 2 bases at V and 9 bases at J; junction bases unmatched: 11. The CDR3 DNA follows: TGTGCCAGCAGTTTACCCACGGGAGCGGGAGAAAGGGAGCTGTTTTTT. Translating gives CASSLPTGAGERELFF.

V and J are TRBV12-3 or TRBV12-4 and TRBJ2-5; 9 bases map to TRBD1. The CDR3 has 14 amino acids. V lost 6 bases to trimming and J lost 3 bases; unmatched junction nucleotides: 5. The CDR3 spells CASRRTGVEETQYF. CDR3 bases: TGTGCCAGCAGAAGGACAGGGGTGGAAGAGACCCAGTACTTC.

This clonotype was counted at least ten times. This chain uses TRBV9 with TRBJ2-2; 12 bases match TRBD1. The CDR3 spans 16 residues. Germline CDR1 and CDR2: SGDLS and YYNGEE. The V and J ends lost 0 bases and 7 bases, in that order; junction bases with no gene match: 4. CDR3 sequence: CASSVGDRGLGGELFF. The CDR3 DNA sequence: TGTGCCAGCAGCGTAGGGGACAGGGGGCTCGGCGGGGAGCTGTTTTTT. Full variable domain (missing parts from reference TRBV9 and TRBJ2-2): DSGVTQTPKHLITATGQRVTLRCSPRSGDLSVYWYQQSLDQGLQFLIQYYNGEERAKGNILERFSAQQFPDLHSELNLSSLELGDSALYFCASSVGDRGLGGELFFGEGSRLTVL.

This clonotype was detected ten times or more. V gene TRBV20-1 combines with J gene TRBJ2-7; D uncertain. The CDR3 contains 14 residues. V was pared by 0 bases and J by 4 bases, with 13 bases between. The germline gives CDR1 DFQATT, CDR2 SNEGSKA (reference sequence). This CDR3 reads CSARDTENPYEQYF. The CDR3 nucleotides read TGCAGTGCTAGAGATACCGAGAACCCTTACGAGCAGTACTTC.

V usage is TRBV7-9 and J usage is TRBJ1-5; weak D call: TRBD1 (6 bases). CDR1 SEHNR and CDR2 FQNEAQ come from the germline V gene (reference sequence). V was trimmed by 4 bases and J by 5 bases, leaving 9 bases between them. This CDR3 contains 13 residues. The CDR3: CASSSGQYQPQHF. The DNA for the CDR3 is TGTGCCAGCAGCTCCGGACAGTATCAGCCCCAGCATTTT.

Many counts were recorded for this clonotype. J is TRBJ2-3 and V is TRBV7-2, with D hard to call. V was pared by 3 bases and J by 4 bases, with 8 bases between. Germline loops: CDR1 SGHTA, CDR2 FQGNSA. The length of the CDR3 is 13 residues. The DNA for the CDR3 is TGTGCCAGCAGCTTGGTTGTCGCAGATACGCAGTATTTT. Protein sequence: CASSLVVADTQYF.

In its sample, this clonotype was seen many times. The V gene is TRBV2, the J gene TRBJ2-1, with 8 bases identical to TRBD1. Trimming at V came to 2 bases and at J to 2 bases, leaving 2 bases not matched to a gene. The CDR3 is 15 residues long. Germline assignment: CDR1 SNHLY and CDR2 FYNNEI. The CDR3 sequence is CASSEQGATYNEQFF. In DNA form, the CDR3 reads TGTGCCAGCAGTGAACAGGGGGCCACCTACAATGAGCAGTTCTTC.

This clonotype was counted ten times or more. J is TRBJ1-5 and V is TRBV10-3; D is uncertain. V was cut by 0 bases and J by 3 bases, with 18 bases left in between. The CDR3 covers 18 residues. From germline, CDR1 is ENHRY and CDR2 SYGVKD. The CDR3 loop reads CAISESGRRGSNNQPQHF. In DNA, the CDR3 is TGTGCCATCAGTGAGTCGGGCCGAAGAGGGTCGAACAATCAGCCCCAGCATTTT.

This clonotype has at least ten counts. The J gene is TRBJ2-2, the V gene TRBV11-3, with 8 bases identical to TRBD1. CDR3 size: 16 residues. Losses at the gene ends were 4 bases for V and 1 base for J; bases not matched to a gene: 5. The germline CDR1 and CDR2 sequences are SGHNT and YENEEA. CDR3 amino acids: CASSSQGAQNTGELFF. The CDR3 DNA sequence: TGTGCCAGCAGCTCTCAGGGGGCGCAGAACACCGGGGAGCTGTTTTTT.

This clonotype showed up many times. The chain links TRBV6-5 to TRBJ1-6, with a weak D call TRBD1 (5 bases). Germline values: CDR1 MNHEY, CDR2 SVGAGI. There are 13 residues in the CDR3. V shed 2 bases and J shed 8 bases, with 7 bases lying between them. The CDR3 nucleotides are TGTGCCAGCAGTTACGCCAGGGATTCACCCCTCCACTTT. Its translation: CASSYARDSPLHF.

This clonotype was detected only a few times. This chain joins TRBV18 and TRBJ1-2; the D is unclear. Germline values: CDR1 KGHSH, CDR2 LQKENI. This CDR3 region has 15 residues. The V end was cut by 3 bases, the J end by 0 bases, with 11 bases between. The CDR3 protein is CASSPGPDTNYGYTF. CDR3 sequence (DNA): TGTGCCAGCTCACCGGGTCCAGATACTAACTATGGCTACACCTTC.

Ten or more counts support this clonotype. V is TRBV7-2 and J is TRBJ2-4; 7 nucleotides align to TRBD2. Germline V gives CDR1 SGHTA, CDR2 FQGNSA. The CDR3 is 15 residues long. Germline trimming cut 5 bases from V and 3 bases from J; bases unmatched to any gene: 7. This CDR3 reads CASSPSGTNKNIQYF. Written as DNA, the CDR3 is TGTGCCAGCAGCCCGAGCGGGACGAACAAAAACATTCAGTACTTC.

This clonotype has just a few counts. The V and J genes are TRBV6-5 and TRBJ2-1; D unresolved. V shed 3 bases and J shed 5 bases, with 17 bases lying between them. Germline CDR1 MNHEY, CDR2 SVGAGI. The length of the CDR3 is 16 residues. Here the CDR3 DNA reads TGTGCCAGCAGTTATAGCCGCCGGAGTCGGGACAATGAGCAGTTCTTC. It is translated as CASSYSRRSRDNEQFF.

The chain uses TRBV27 and TRBJ1-2; D perhaps matches TRBD1 (6 bases). Germline-derived CDR1 and CDR2 are MNHEY and SMNVEV (reference sequence). The V end lost 5 bases, the J end lost 4 bases, and 17 bases lay between the germline ends. The CDR3 is 15 residues long. The CDR3 coding sequence is TGTGCCAGCAGTCCAACGCCGGACAGTTTCTATGGCTACACCTTC. Amino acid sequence: CASSPTPDSFYGYTF.

This clonotype appeared a few times. The CDR3 sequence: CASSNMETQYF. DNA for the CDR3: TGCGCCAGCAGCAATATGGAGACCCAGTACTTC. The chain couples TRBV5-1 to TRBJ2-5; no firm D call. This CDR3 has 11 residues. V lost 4 bases and J lost 5, with 6 bases in between. Germline lookup yields CDR1 SGHRS and CDR2 YFSETQ.

Remarks on this clonotype: Just one base apart from a much larger clone, this may be a read error. This sequence joins TRBV5-8 and TRBJ1-1; 7 bases fit TRBD1. V shed 4 bases, J shed 7 bases, and the junction held 16 bases outside the gene matches. There are 16 residues in the CDR3. Germline V gene sequence: CDR1 SGHTS, CDR2 YDEGEE. CDR3 region: CASSMGVGQGGIEAFF. The CDR3 DNA sequence: TGTGCCAGCAGCATGGGAGTTGGGCAGGGGGGCATTGAAGCTTTCTTT.

This clonotype was recorded a few times. The chain joins TRBV24-1 to TRBJ1-6; the D gene is possibly TRBD1 (6 bases). This CDR3 comprises 12 residues. Looked up from germline, CDR1 is KGHDR and CDR2 is SFDVKD. With 12 bases removed from V and 6 bases from J, the gap between germline ends came to 11 bases. CDR3 amino acids: CAVGHRNSPLHF. The CDR3 bases are TGTGCCGTGGGACATCGTAATTCACCCCTCCACTTT.

This clonotype was seen repeatedly, ten times or more. The chain carries TRBV6-5 and TRBJ2-7; 8 bases line up with TRBD2. V lost 3 bases, J lost 1 base, and 2 bases stayed unmatched. The length of the CDR3 is 14 residues. The germline V gene has CDR1 MNHEY and CDR2 SVGAGI. The CDR3, as DNA: TGTGCCAGCAGTTATAGCGGGACTTCCTACGAGCAGTACTTC. As protein: CASSYSGTSYEQYF.

The rearrangement uses TRBV2 and TRBJ1-1, with TRBD1 identical over 10 bases. V lost 3 bases to trimming and J lost 9 bases; unmatched junction nucleotides: 4. The CDR3 consists of 13 residues. CDR1 is SNHLY, CDR2 FYNNEI, per germline. CDR3 sequence reads: CASSDGQGGKAFF. The CDR3 region has the DNA TGTGCCAGCAGTGACGGACAGGGGGGAAAAGCTTTCTTT.

Regarding this clonotype: Possible read error: a much larger clone is one base away. The chain combines TRBV28 with TRBJ1-4, with D uncertain. Germline lookup yields CDR1 MDHEN and CDR2 SYDVKM. The CDR3 is made up of 16 amino acids. CDR3: CANSLPPGLGSEKLFF. The CDR3 DNA follows: TGTGCCAACAGTCTCCCCCCCGGCCTAGGTAGTGAAAAACTGTTTTTT.